This is a list of T cell receptor beta chains from one sample in a study of blood T cell repertoires in COVID-19. Assay: immunoSEQ multiplex PCR; the TCRdb copy retains only in-frame clones and omits some. The table lists roughly 95,000 clones, 84% of them singletons. Source material: peripheral blood. Receptors were obtained from a human donor in a cohort sampled during active COVID-19. The CDR3 runs from the conserved cysteine through the conserved F or W. Fields, in order: D gene, J gene, V gene, clone size, CDR3 protein, CDR3 DNA. A D gene is named only where the DNA matches it firmly. Part of the rows lack a size; the others show once, few, many or a class for expanded clones.

d_call: NA
j_call: TRBJ2-1
v_call: TRBV6-5
clone_size: NA
cdr3_aa: CASSQTRGKNNEQFF
cdr3_nt: TGTGCCAGCAGCCAAACCAGGGGTAAGAACAATGAGCAGTTCTTC

d_call: TRBD2
j_call: TRBJ2-5
v_call: TRBV3-1/TRBV3-2
clone_size: NA
cdr3_aa: CASSHNYLAGQGTQYF
cdr3_nt: TGTGCCAGCAGCCACAACTATCTAGCGGGCCAAGGGACCCAGTACTTC

d_call: TRBD1
j_call: TRBJ2-1
v_call: TRBV13
clone_size: NA
cdr3_aa: CASSLPGTGNTEQFF
cdr3_nt: TGTGCCAGCAGCTTACCCGGGACAGGGAACACTGAGCAGTTCTTC

d_call: TRBD1
j_call: TRBJ2-3
v_call: TRBV5-5
clone_size: NA
cdr3_aa: CASSLQGMKADTQYF
cdr3_nt: TGTGCCAGCAGCTTACAGGGGATGAAGGCAGATACGCAGTATTTT

d_call: NA
j_call: TRBJ2-1
v_call: TRBV5-4
clone_size: NA
cdr3_aa: CASKPTGGDNEQFF
cdr3_nt: TGTGCCAGCAAGCCCACTGGCGGGGACAATGAGCAGTTCTTC

d_call: NA
j_call: TRBJ2-6
v_call: TRBV11-2
clone_size: NA
cdr3_aa: CASSPLLITGANVLTF
cdr3_nt: TGTGCCAGCAGCCCACTCTTAATAACTGGGGCCAACGTCCTGACTTTC

d_call: TRBD1
j_call: TRBJ2-5
v_call: TRBV7-9
clone_size: NA
cdr3_aa: CASSLGFGTGETQYF
cdr3_nt: TGTGCCAGCAGCTTAGGTTTTGGGACAGGAGAGACCCAGTACTTC

d_call: NA
j_call: TRBJ1-2
v_call: TRBV12-3/TRBV12-4
clone_size: NA
cdr3_aa: CASSLSVGPGNTF
cdr3_nt: NA

d_call: TRBD2
j_call: TRBJ2-7
v_call: TRBV3-1/TRBV3-2
clone_size: NA
cdr3_aa: CASSKGLAERQYF
cdr3_nt: TGTGCCAGCAGCAAGGGACTAGCGGAAAGGCAGTACTTC

d_call: TRBD1
j_call: TRBJ1-2
v_call: TRBV28
clone_size: NA
cdr3_aa: CASSPGTGDNYGYTF
cdr3_nt: TGTGCCAGCAGTCCCGGGACAGGGGATAACTATGGCTACACCTTC

d_call: NA
j_call: TRBJ1-6
v_call: TRBV9
clone_size: NA
cdr3_aa: CASSVGTRGLSSPLHF
cdr3_nt: TGTGCCAGCAGCGTAGGGACGAGGGGACTAAGTTCACCCCTCCACTTT

d_call: TRBD2
j_call: TRBJ2-2
v_call: TRBV20-1
clone_size: NA
cdr3_aa: CSASSGGGTGELFF
cdr3_nt: TGCAGTGCTAGTAGCGGGGGCGGCACCGGGGAGCTGTTTTTT

d_call: NA
j_call: TRBJ2-4
v_call: TRBV28
clone_size: NA
cdr3_aa: CASTKAGFEAKNIQYF
cdr3_nt: TGTGCCAGCACTAAGGCGGGGTTCGAGGCCAAAAACATTCAGTACTTC

d_call: TRBD1
j_call: TRBJ2-6
v_call: TRBV19
clone_size: NA
cdr3_aa: CASTDFGQGAGGANVLTF
cdr3_nt: TGTGCCAGTACCGATTTCGGACAGGGGGCTGGCGGGGCCAACGTCCTGACTTTC

d_call: TRBD1
j_call: TRBJ1-5
v_call: TRBV28
clone_size: NA
cdr3_aa: CASSLSNRGQHF
cdr3_nt: TGTGCCAGCAGTTTATCCAACAGGGGCCAGCATTTT

d_call: NA
j_call: TRBJ1-2
v_call: TRBV7-2
clone_size: NA
cdr3_aa: CASSLAQQGQRYGYTF
cdr3_nt: TGTGCCAGCAGCTTAGCTCAGCAAGGACAGCGCTATGGCTACACCTTC

d_call: TRBD1
j_call: TRBJ2-5
v_call: TRBV5-1
clone_size: NA
cdr3_aa: CASSLGQGFGKETQYF
cdr3_nt: TGCGCCAGCAGCTTGGGACAGGGGTTCGGGAAAGAGACCCAGTACTTC

d_call: NA
j_call: TRBJ2-2
v_call: TRBV18
clone_size: NA
cdr3_aa: CASSPPTGSTNTGELFF
cdr3_nt: TGTGCCAGCTCACCGCCAACAGGGAGTACCAACACCGGGGAGCTGTTTTTT

d_call: TRBD1
j_call: TRBJ1-4
v_call: TRBV18
clone_size: NA
cdr3_aa: CASSRLTGVGDEKLFF
cdr3_nt: TGTGCCAGCTCGCGCCTAACAGGGGTCGGTGATGAAAAACTGTTTTTT

d_call: TRBD2
j_call: TRBJ2-5
v_call: TRBV6-5
clone_size: NA
cdr3_aa: CASKLAGGPFETQYF
cdr3_nt: TGTGCCAGCAAATTAGCGGGAGGGCCTTTTGAGACCCAGTACTTC

d_call: TRBD1
j_call: TRBJ1-1
v_call: TRBV19
clone_size: NA
cdr3_aa: CASSKGGAGNTEAFF
cdr3_nt: TGTGCCAGTAGTAAAGGGGGCGCAGGGAACACTGAAGCTTTCTTT

d_call: TRBD2
j_call: TRBJ2-7
v_call: TRBV19
clone_size: NA
cdr3_aa: CASSIVAGGSYEQYF
cdr3_nt: TGTGCCAGTAGTATAGTAGCGGGAGGCTCCTACGAGCAGTACTTC

d_call: NA
j_call: TRBJ2-5
v_call: TRBV6-1
clone_size: NA
cdr3_aa: CASSEGGAGPVGETQYF
cdr3_nt: TGTGCCAGCAGTGAGGGGGGGGCAGGGCCAGTCGGGGAGACCCAGTACTTC

d_call: NA
j_call: TRBJ2-2
v_call: TRBV6-5
clone_size: NA
cdr3_aa: CASSYRHAGELFF
cdr3_nt: TGTGCCAGCAGTTACCGACACGCCGGGGAGCTGTTTTTT

d_call: TRBD2
j_call: TRBJ2-7
v_call: TRBV27
clone_size: NA
cdr3_aa: CASSSAGGYEQYF
cdr3_nt: TGTGCCAGCAGTTCAGCGGGGGGCTACGAGCAGTACTTC

d_call: NA
j_call: TRBJ1-2
v_call: TRBV28
clone_size: NA
cdr3_aa: CASSSSWGVGGYGYTF
cdr3_nt: TGTGCCAGCAGTTCATCTTGGGGGGTTGGAGGCTATGGCTACACCTTC

d_call: TRBD1
j_call: TRBJ2-7
v_call: TRBV24-1
clone_size: NA
cdr3_aa: CATSDPRDRTYEQYF
cdr3_nt: TGTGCCACCAGTGATCCCCGGGACAGAACCTACGAGCAGTACTTC

d_call: NA
j_call: TRBJ1-5
v_call: TRBV2
clone_size: NA
cdr3_aa: CASSEDSYSNQPQHF
cdr3_nt: TGTGCCAGCAGTGAGGACAGCTATAGCAATCAGCCCCAGCATTTT

d_call: NA
j_call: TRBJ2-1
v_call: TRBV2
clone_size: NA
cdr3_aa: CASTRDIGYNEQFF
cdr3_nt: TGTGCCAGCACCAGGGATATCGGTTACAATGAGCAGTTCTTC

d_call: NA
j_call: TRBJ2-2
v_call: TRBV2
clone_size: NA
cdr3_aa: CASSVQGLDTGELFF
cdr3_nt: TGTGCCAGCAGTGTACAGGGTCTGGACACCGGGGAGCTGTTTTTT

d_call: NA
j_call: TRBJ1-6
v_call: TRBV27
clone_size: NA
cdr3_aa: CASSPDTVRNSPLHF
cdr3_nt: TGTGCCAGCAGTCCGGATACAGTACGAAATTCACCCCTCCACTTT

d_call: TRBD2
j_call: TRBJ2-7
v_call: TRBV6-5
clone_size: once
cdr3_aa: CASSYRLAGGTYEQYF
cdr3_nt: TGTGCCAGCAGTTACCGACTAGCGGGAGGCACCTACGAGCAGTACTTC

d_call: NA
j_call: TRBJ1-5
v_call: TRBV4-1
clone_size: NA
cdr3_aa: CASSQGERDQPQHF
cdr3_nt: TGCGCCAGCAGCCAAGGGGAGCGGGATCAGCCCCAGCATTTT

d_call: NA
j_call: TRBJ2-2
v_call: TRBV28
clone_size: NA
cdr3_aa: CASNAGVELFF
cdr3_nt: TGTGCCAGCAATGCCGGGGTGGAGCTGTTTTTT

d_call: TRBD1
j_call: TRBJ2-1
v_call: TRBV2
clone_size: NA
cdr3_aa: CASSMRPGQGANEQFF
cdr3_nt: TGTGCCAGCAGTATGAGACCGGGACAGGGGGCGAATGAGCAGTTCTTC

d_call: NA
j_call: TRBJ2-1
v_call: TRBV5-6
clone_size: NA
cdr3_aa: CASSLSGVHYNEQFF
cdr3_nt: TGTGCCAGCAGCTTGTCGGGGGTCCACTACAATGAGCAGTTCTTC

d_call: NA
j_call: TRBJ1-2
v_call: TRBV25-1
clone_size: few
cdr3_aa: CASSEGGVRGAGYGYTF
cdr3_nt: TGTGCCAGCAGTGAGGGCGGTGTTCGGGGGGCGGGCTATGGCTACACCTTC

d_call: NA
j_call: TRBJ1-2
v_call: TRBV29-1
clone_size: NA
cdr3_aa: CSVGQGIGNYGYTF
cdr3_nt: TGCAGCGTTGGGCAGGGGATCGGGAACTATGGCTACACCTTC

d_call: NA
j_call: TRBJ1-1
v_call: TRBV7-9
clone_size: NA
cdr3_aa: CASSFTGNTEAFF
cdr3_nt: TGTGCCAGCAGCTTTACAGGGAACACTGAAGCTTTCTTT

d_call: NA
j_call: TRBJ2-1
v_call: TRBV12-1
clone_size: NA
cdr3_aa: CASSLSGGPPRYNEQFF
cdr3_nt: TGTGCCAGCAGCCTTAGCGGGGGGCCTCCCCGATATAATGAGCAGTTCTTC

d_call: TRBD1
j_call: TRBJ2-7
v_call: TRBV5-1
clone_size: NA
cdr3_aa: CASSITDRAYEQYF
cdr3_nt: TGCGCCAGCAGCATTACGGACAGGGCTTACGAGCAGTACTTC

d_call: TRBD2
j_call: TRBJ2-1
v_call: TRBV24-1
clone_size: NA
cdr3_aa: CATRTGLGDNEQFF
cdr3_nt: TGTGCCACCCGCACGGGACTAGGCGATAATGAGCAGTTCTTC

d_call: NA
j_call: TRBJ1-6
v_call: TRBV9
clone_size: NA
cdr3_aa: CASSVGVGLNSPLHF
cdr3_nt: TGTGCCAGCAGCGTAGGAGTGGGCCTCAATTCACCCCTCCACTTT

d_call: NA
j_call: TRBJ2-7
v_call: TRBV27
clone_size: NA
cdr3_aa: CASSLSRAIAYEQYF
cdr3_nt: TGTGCCAGCAGTTTAAGCAGGGCGATCGCCTACGAGCAGTACTTC

d_call: TRBD2
j_call: TRBJ2-1
v_call: TRBV5-1
clone_size: NA
cdr3_aa: CASSLGGTSHNEQFF
cdr3_nt: TGCGCCAGCAGCTTGGGCGGGACTAGCCACAATGAGCAGTTCTTC

d_call: TRBD2
j_call: TRBJ2-1
v_call: TRBV19
clone_size: NA
cdr3_aa: CASSLELAGGPSSYNEQFF
cdr3_nt: TGTGCCAGTAGTCTAGAACTAGCGGGAGGGCCCAGCTCCTACAATGAGCAGTTCTTC

d_call: NA
j_call: TRBJ2-1
v_call: TRBV3-1/TRBV3-2
clone_size: NA
cdr3_aa: CASSLLQGDEQFF
cdr3_nt: TGTGCCAGCAGCCTCTTACAGGGAGATGAGCAGTTCTTC

d_call: TRBD1
j_call: TRBJ1-4
v_call: TRBV5-1
clone_size: NA
cdr3_aa: CASSRTGLFNEKLFF
cdr3_nt: TGCGCCAGCAGCAGGACAGGCCTCTTTAATGAAAAACTGTTTTTT

d_call: TRBD1
j_call: TRBJ1-1
v_call: TRBV18
clone_size: once
cdr3_aa: CASSPGTGMAEAFF
cdr3_nt: TGTGCCAGCTCTCCCGGGACAGGGATGGCTGAAGCTTTCTTT

d_call: TRBD1
j_call: TRBJ1-1
v_call: TRBV13
clone_size: few
cdr3_aa: CASSWGQAQFGAFF
cdr3_nt: TGTGCCAGCAGTTGGGGACAGGCTCAATTTGGCGCTTTCTTT

d_call: NA
j_call: TRBJ1-2
v_call: TRBV6-2/TRBV6-3
clone_size: NA
cdr3_aa: CASSLPDSVSYGYTF
cdr3_nt: TGTGCCAGCAGTTTGCCTGACAGCGTGTCCTATGGCTACACCTTC

d_call: TRBD2
j_call: TRBJ2-1
v_call: TRBV25-1
clone_size: NA
cdr3_aa: CASSNSGSLSLHNEQFF
cdr3_nt: TGTGCCAGCAGTAATAGCGGGAGCCTTTCTTTGCACAATGAGCAGTTCTTC

d_call: NA
j_call: TRBJ1-5
v_call: TRBV27
clone_size: once
cdr3_aa: CASSYREDQPQHF
cdr3_nt: TGTGCCAGCAGTTATAGGGAGGATCAGCCCCAGCATTTT

d_call: TRBD1
j_call: TRBJ1-2
v_call: TRBV12-3/TRBV12-4
clone_size: NA
cdr3_aa: CASSTGQGLGYTF
cdr3_nt: TGTGCCAGCAGTACCGGACAGGGCCTTGGCTACACCTTC

d_call: TRBD2
j_call: TRBJ2-1
v_call: TRBV27
clone_size: NA
cdr3_aa: CASSFFQGLAETYNEQFF
cdr3_nt: TGTGCCAGCAGTTTTTTCCAGGGACTAGCGGAGACTTACAATGAGCAGTTCTTC